The entry that follows covers one T cell receptor beta chain sequence. This sample stems from a study of patients and donors after allogeneic stem cell transplantation. One entry per CDR3 protein results from TCRdb running MiXCR on the RT-PCR reads. The sample holds hundreds of thousands of distinct CDR3 sequences, roughly 38% seen once. This CDR3 comprises 15 residues. In germline, CDR1 is SGHTA, CDR2 FQGNSA. Trimming took 1 base from V and 1 from J, leaving 8 bases between them. The V call is TRBV7-2, the J call TRBJ2-1; TRBD2 might be the D (5 bases). This clonotype was sampled from a human donor who was either an allogeneic HSCT recipient or a stem cell or donor lymphocyte infusion donor (not recorded which). It is not recorded whose cells these are; they may come from a transplant donor. The specimen sequenced was blood, either unsorted or a sorted T cell fraction (not recorded which). The CDR3 sequence: CASSLESGSYNEQFF. The DNA of the CDR3 is TGTGCCAGCAGCTTAGAAAGCGGATCCTACAATGAGCAGTTCTTC.